This TCR beta chain emerged from a study of cytomegalovirus exposure and HLA in healthy donors. Trimming took 4 bases from V and 5 from J, leaving 9 bases between them. This CDR3 contains 12 residues. In germline, CDR1 is SEHNR, CDR2 FQNEAQ (reference sequence). Primers for the PCR totalled 60 Vbeta and 13 Jbeta. Profiling relied on immunoSEQ multiplex PCR, and the TCRdb table lists in-frame clones only, not all of them. Of 150,000 to 200,000 clones in the sample, 8.5% to 10% were seen once. This receptor was taken from a woman in her twenties or thirties in good health and CMV-seropositive. J is TRBJ2-7 and V is TRBV7-9; D is perhaps TRBD2 (5 bases). Sequencing was performed on PBMCs. For the CDR3, the DNA is TGTGCCAGCAGCTCGACCGGGGACGAGCAGTACTTC. Amino acids: CASSSTGDEQYF.